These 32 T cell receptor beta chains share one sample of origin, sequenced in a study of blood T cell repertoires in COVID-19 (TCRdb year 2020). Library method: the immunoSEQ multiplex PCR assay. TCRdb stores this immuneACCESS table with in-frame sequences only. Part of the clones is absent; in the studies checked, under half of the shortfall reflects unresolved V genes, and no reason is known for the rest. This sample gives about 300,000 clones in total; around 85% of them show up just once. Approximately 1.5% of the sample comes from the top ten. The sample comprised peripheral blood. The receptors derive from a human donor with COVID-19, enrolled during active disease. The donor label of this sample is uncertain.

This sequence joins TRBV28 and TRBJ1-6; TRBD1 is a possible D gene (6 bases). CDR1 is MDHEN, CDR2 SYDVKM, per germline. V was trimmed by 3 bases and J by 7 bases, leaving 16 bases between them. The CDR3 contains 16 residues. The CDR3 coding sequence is TGTGCCAGCAGTTTGGAATCTCCAGGGGCGAATTCACCCCTCCACTTT. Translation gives CASSLESPGANSPLHF.

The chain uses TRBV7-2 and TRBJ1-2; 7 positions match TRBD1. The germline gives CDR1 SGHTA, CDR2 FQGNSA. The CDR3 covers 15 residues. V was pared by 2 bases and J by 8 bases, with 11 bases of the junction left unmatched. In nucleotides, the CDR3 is TGTGCCAGCAGCTTACGAACCGGGACAGATATCGGCTACACCTTC. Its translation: CASSLRTGTDIGYTF.

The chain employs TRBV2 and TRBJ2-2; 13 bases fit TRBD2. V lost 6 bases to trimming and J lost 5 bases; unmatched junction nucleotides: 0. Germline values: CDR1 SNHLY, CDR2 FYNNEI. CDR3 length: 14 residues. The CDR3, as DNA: TGTGCCAGCAGGACTAGCGGGGGGACCGGGGAGCTGTTTTTT. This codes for CASRTSGGTGELFF.

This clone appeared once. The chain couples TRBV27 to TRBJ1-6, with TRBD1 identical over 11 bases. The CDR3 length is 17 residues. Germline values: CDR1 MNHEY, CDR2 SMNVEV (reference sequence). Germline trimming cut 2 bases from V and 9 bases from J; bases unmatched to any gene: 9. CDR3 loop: CASSLTDRGRGFSPLHF. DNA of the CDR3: TGTGCCAGCAGTTTAACGGACAGGGGGCGCGGGTTTTCACCCCTCCACTTT.

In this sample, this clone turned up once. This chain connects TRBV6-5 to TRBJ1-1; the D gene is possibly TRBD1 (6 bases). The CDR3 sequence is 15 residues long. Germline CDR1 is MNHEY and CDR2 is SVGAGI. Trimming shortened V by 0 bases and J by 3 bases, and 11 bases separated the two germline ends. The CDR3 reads CASSYSRQVDTEAFF. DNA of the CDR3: TGTGCCAGCAGTTACTCGAGACAGGTCGACACTGAAGCTTTCTTT.

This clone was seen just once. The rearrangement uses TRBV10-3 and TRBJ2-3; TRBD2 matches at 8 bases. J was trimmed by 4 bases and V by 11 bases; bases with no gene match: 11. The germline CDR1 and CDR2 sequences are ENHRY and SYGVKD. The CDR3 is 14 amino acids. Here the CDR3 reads CASREGPRADTQYF. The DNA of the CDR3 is TGTGCCTCCCGGGAGGGCCCTAGGGCAGATACGCAGTATTTT.

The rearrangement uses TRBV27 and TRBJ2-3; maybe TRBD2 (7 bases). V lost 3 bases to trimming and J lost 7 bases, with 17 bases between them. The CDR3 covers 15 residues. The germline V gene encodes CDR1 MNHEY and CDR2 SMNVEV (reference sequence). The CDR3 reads CASSFGSGGGHTQYF. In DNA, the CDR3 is TGTGCCAGCAGTTTCGGTAGTGGGGGGGGCCATACGCAGTATTTT.

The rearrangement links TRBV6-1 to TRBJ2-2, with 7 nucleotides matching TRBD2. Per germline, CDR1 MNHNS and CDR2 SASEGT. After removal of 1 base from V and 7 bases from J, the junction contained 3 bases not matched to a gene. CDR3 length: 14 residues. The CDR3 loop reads CASSEGGTNGELFF. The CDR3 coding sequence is TGTGCCAGCAGTGAAGGGGGGACTAACGGGGAGCTGTTTTTT.

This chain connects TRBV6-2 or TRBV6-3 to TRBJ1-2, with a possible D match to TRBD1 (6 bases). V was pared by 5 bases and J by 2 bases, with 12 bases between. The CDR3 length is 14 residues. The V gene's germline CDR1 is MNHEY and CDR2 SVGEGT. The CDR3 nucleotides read TGTGCCAGCAGTGCCCAGGGGACGAACTATGGCTACACCTTC. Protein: CASSAQGTNYGYTF.

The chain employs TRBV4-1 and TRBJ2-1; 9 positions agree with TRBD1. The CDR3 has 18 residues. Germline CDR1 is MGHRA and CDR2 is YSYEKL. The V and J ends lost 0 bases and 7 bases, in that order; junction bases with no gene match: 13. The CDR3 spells CASSQEVYRGLGTNEQFF. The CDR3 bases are TGCGCCAGCAGCCAAGAGGTTTACAGGGGGCTCGGAACGAATGAGCAGTTCTTC.

The CDR3: CAIRTLAQVDTGELFF. CDR3 DNA sequence: TGTGCCATCAGGACACTAGCCCAGGTCGACACCGGGGAGCTGTTTTTT. The genes are TRBV10-3 and TRBJ2-2; D might be TRBD2 (6 bases). The germline V gene encodes CDR1 ENHRY and CDR2 SYGVKD. The V end lost 6 bases, the J end lost 3 bases, and 17 bases lay between the germline ends. This CDR3 has 16 amino acids.

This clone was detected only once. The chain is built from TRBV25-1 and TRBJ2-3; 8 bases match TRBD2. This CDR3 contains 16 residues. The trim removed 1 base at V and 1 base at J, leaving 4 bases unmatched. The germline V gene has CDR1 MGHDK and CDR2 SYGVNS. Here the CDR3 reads CASSESVAGRTDTQYF. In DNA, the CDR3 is TGTGCCAGCAGTGAATCTGTAGCGGGACGCACAGATACGCAGTATTTT.

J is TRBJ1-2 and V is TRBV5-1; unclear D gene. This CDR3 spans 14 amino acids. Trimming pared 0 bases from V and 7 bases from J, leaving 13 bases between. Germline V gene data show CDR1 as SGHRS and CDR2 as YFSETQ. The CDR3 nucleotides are TGCGCCAGCAGCTTGGCAGAGGGCCTCCCTGGCTACACCTTC. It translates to CASSLAEGLPGYTF.

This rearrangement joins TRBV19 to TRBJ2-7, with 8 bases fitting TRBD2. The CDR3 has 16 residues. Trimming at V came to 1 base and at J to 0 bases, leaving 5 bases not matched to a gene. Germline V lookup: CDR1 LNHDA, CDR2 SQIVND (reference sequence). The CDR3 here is CASSIAGGDLSYEQYF. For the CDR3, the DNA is TGTGCCAGTAGTATAGCGGGAGGGGACCTCTCCTACGAGCAGTACTTC.

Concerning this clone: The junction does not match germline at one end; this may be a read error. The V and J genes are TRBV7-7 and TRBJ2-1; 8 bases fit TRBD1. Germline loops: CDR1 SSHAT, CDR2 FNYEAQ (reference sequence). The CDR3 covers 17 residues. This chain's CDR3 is CASSADSGGTYYNEQFF. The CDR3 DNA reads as TGTGCTAGCAGCGCTGACTCAGGGGGCACGTACTACAATGAGCAGTTCTTC.

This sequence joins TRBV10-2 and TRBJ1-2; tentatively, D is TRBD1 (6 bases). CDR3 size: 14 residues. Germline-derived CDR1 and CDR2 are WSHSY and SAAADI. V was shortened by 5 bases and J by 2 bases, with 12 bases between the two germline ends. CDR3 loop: CASSHRDSNYGYTF. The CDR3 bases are TGCGCCAGCAGTCACAGGGATTCGAACTATGGCTACACCTTC.

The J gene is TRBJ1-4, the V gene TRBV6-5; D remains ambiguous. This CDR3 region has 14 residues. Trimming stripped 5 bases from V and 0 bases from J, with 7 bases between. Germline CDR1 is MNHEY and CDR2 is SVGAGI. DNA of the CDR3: TGTGCCAGCAGTCGCGATCCAACTAATGAAAAACTGTTTTTT. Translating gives CASSRDPTNEKLFF.

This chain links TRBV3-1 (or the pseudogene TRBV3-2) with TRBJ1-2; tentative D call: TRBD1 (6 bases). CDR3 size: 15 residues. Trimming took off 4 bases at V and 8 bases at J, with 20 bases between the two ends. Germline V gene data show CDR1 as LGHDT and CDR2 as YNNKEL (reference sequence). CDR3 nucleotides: TGTGCCAGCAGCCCATGGGACATTCTGTTAGGGGGCTACACCTTC. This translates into CASSPWDILLGGYTF.

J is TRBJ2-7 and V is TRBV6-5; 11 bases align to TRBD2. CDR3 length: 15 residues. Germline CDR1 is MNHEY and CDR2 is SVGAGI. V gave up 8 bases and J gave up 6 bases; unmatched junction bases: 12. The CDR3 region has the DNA TGTGCCAGCTTTGATTTTAGCGGGAGGGGTCTCGAGCAGTACTTC. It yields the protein CASFDFSGRGLEQYF.

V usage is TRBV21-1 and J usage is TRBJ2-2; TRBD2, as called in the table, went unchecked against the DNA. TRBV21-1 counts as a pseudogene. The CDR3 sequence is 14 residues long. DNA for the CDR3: TGTGCCAGCAGCAAAGTCAGAGGGTTCGGGGAGCTGTTTTTT. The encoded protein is CASSKVRGFGELFF.

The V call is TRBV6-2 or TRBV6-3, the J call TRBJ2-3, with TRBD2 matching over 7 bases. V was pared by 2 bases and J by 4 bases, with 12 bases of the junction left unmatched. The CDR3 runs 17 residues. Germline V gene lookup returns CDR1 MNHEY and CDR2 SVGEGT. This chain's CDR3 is CASSYAAAGADADTQYF. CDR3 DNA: TGTGCCAGCAGTTACGCAGCGGCGGGAGCGGACGCAGATACGCAGTATTTT.

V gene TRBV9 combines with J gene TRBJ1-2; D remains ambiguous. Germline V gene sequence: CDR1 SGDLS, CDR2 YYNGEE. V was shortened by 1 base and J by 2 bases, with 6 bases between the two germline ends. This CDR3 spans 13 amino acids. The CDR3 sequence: CASSVTGNYGYTF. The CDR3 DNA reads TGTGCCAGCAGCGTAACGGGGAACTATGGCTACACCTTC.

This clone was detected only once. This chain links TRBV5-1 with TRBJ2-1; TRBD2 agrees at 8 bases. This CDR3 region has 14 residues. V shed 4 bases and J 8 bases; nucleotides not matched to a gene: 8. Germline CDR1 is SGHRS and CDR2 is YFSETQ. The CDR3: CASSPRTSWDEQFF. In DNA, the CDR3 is TGCGCCAGCAGCCCGCGGACTAGCTGGGATGAGCAGTTCTTC.

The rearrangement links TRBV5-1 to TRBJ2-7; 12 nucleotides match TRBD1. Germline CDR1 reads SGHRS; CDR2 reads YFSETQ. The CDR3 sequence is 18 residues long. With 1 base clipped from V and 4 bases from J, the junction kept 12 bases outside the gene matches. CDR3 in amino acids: CASSLNPRGQGAGYEQYF. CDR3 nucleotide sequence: TGCGCCAGCAGCTTGAATCCTAGGGGACAGGGGGCGGGTTACGAGCAGTACTTC. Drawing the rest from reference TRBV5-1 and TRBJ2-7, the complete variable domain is KAGVTQTPRYLIKTRGQQVTLSCSPISGHRSVSWYQQTPGQGLQFLFEYFSETQRNKGNFPGRFSGRQFSNSRSEMNVSTLELGDSALYLCASSLNPRGQGAGYEQYFGPGTRLTVT.

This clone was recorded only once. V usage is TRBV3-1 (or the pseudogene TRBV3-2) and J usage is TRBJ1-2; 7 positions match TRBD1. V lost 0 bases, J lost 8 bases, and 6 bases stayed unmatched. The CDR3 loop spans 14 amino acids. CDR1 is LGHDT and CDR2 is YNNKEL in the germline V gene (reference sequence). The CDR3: CASSQESQGGGYTF. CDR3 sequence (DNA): TGTGCCAGCAGCCAAGAATCCCAGGGGGGAGGCTACACCTTC.

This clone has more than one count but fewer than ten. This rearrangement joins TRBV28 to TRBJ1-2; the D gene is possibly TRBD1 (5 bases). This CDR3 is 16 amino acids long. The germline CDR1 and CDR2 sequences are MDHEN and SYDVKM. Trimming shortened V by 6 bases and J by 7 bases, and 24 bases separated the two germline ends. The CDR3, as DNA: TGTGCCAGCAGCGGGGGACGGGATGAAGGGTGGGGTGGCTACACCTTC. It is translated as CASSGGRDEGWGGYTF.

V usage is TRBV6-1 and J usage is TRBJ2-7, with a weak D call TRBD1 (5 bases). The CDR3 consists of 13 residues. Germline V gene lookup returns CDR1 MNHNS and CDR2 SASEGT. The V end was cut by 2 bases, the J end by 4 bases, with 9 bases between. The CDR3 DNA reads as TGTGCCAGCAGTGAACAGGGATTTTACGAGCAGTACTTC. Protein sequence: CASSEQGFYEQYF.

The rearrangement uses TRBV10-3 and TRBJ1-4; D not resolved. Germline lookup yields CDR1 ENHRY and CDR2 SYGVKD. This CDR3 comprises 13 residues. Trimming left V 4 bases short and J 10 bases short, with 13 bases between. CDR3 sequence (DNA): TGTGCCATCAGTGGGTCAGGTAGCGGAAAACTGTTTTTT. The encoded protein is CAISGSGSGKLFF.

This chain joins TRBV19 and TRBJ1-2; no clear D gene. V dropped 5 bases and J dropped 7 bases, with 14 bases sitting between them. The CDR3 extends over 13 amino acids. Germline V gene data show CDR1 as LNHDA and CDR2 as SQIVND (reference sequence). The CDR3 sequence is CASSPGNQFGYTF. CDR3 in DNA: TGTGCCAGTAGTCCGGGGAATCAGTTTGGCTACACCTTC. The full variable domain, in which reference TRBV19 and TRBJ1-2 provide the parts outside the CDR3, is DGGITQSPKYLFRKEGQNVTLSCEQNLNHDAMYWYRQDPGQGLRLIYYSQIVNDFQKGDIAEGYSVSREKKESFPLTVTSAQKNPTAFYLCASSPGNQFGYTFGSGTRLTVV.

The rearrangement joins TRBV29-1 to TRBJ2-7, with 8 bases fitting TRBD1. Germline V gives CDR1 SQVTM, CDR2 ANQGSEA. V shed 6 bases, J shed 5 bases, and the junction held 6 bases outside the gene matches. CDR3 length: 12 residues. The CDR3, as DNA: TGCAGCGTCGCCGGGACAGGAAACGAGCAGTACTTC. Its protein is CSVAGTGNEQYF.

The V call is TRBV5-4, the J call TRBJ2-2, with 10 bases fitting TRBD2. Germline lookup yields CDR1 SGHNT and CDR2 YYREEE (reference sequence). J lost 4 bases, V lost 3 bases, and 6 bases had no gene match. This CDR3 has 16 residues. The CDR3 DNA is TGTGCCAGCAGCTCACCGGGACTAGCGAGCACCGGGGAGCTGTTTTTT. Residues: CASSSPGLASTGELFF.

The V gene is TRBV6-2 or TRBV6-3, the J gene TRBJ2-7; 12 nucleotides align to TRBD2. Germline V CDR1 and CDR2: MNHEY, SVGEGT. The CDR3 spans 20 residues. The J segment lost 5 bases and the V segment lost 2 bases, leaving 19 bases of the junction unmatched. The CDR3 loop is CASSYPPRASGRASLDEQYF. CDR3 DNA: TGTGCCAGCAGTTACCCCCCCCGGGCTAGCGGGAGGGCCTCTCTGGACGAGCAGTACTTC.